This T cell receptor beta chain is drawn from a study of PD-L1 blockade in urothelial cancer. Looking at the study overall: Blood analyses occurred 3 weeks (second dose) and 6 weeks post treatment start. Among blood samples, the median T cell count was approximately 150,000.

The time point denotes: peripheral blood 6 weeks after treatment start. Deletions cut 6 bases from V and 6 bases from J, with 12 bases between. From germline, CDR1 is MNHEY and CDR2 SVGAGI. This CDR3 is 13 amino acids long. TCRdb's copy holds only in-frame clones and misses some; the assay was immunoSEQ multiplex PCR. This table has 15,000 to 20,000 clones, about 85% appearing once. The V call is TRBV6-5, the J call TRBJ1-5; TRBD1 might be the D (5 bases). The sequence came from a man over 45 with urothelial cancer. This material consisted of PBMCs, taken around atezolizumab (anti-PD-L1) treatment. The CDR3 DNA reads TGTGCCAGCAGACGACAGTCGACTCAGCCCCAGCATTTT. This sequence encodes CASRRQSTQPQHF.